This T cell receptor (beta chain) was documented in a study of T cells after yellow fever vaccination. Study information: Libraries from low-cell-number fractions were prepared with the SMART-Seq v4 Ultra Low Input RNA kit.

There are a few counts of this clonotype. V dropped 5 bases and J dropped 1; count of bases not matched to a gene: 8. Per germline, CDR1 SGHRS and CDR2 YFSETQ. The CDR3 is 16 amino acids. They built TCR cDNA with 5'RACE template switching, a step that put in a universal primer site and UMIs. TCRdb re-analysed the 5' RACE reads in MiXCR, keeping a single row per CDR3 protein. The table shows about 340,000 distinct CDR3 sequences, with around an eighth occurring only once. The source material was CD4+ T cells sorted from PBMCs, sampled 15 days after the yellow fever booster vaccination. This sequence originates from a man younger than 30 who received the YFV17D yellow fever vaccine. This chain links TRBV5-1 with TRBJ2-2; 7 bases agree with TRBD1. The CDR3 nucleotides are TGCGCCAGCAGTCACGACAGGGTGGTGAACACCGGGGAGCTGTTTTTT. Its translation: CASSHDRVVNTGELFF. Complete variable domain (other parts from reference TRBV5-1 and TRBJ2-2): KAGVTQTPRYLIKTRGQQVTLSCSPISGHRSVSWYQQTPGQGLQFLFEYFSETQRNKGNFPGRFSGRQFSNSRSEMNVSTLELGDSALYLCASSHDRVVNTGELFFGEGSRLTVL.